These 27 T cell receptor beta chains came from one sample sequenced in a study of CD8 T cell repertoires and HIV-1 epitope variants. Repertoires were generated with immunoSEQ multiplex PCR, while TCRdb's copy carries only in-frame clones and drops some. The top ten hold roughly two fifths of the sample, which has about 4,800 clones, about two thirds seen once. No antigen is known for these receptors. The source material was cultured CD8+ T cells derived from PBMCs. The receptors were gathered from a male donor with HIV.

The CDR3 DNA follows: TGCAGCGCCGTCTATCCTATCGGCGGGGGAGAAGAGACCCAGTACTTC. Encoded protein: CSAVYPIGGGEETQYF. The chain has TRBV29-1 and TRBJ2-5; 7 nucleotides line up with TRBD2. The J segment lost 3 bases and the V segment lost 7 bases, leaving 17 bases of the junction unmatched. Germline V gene data show CDR1 as SQVTM and CDR2 as ANQGSEA. The CDR3 loop spans 16 amino acids.

The chain has TRBV6-6 and TRBJ1-3, with D maybe TRBD1 (6 bases). Per the germline V gene, CDR1 is MNHNY and CDR2 is SVGAGI (reference sequence). Trimming removed 6 bases from V and 4 bases from J, with 19 bases in between. CDR3 length: 16 amino acids. For the CDR3, the DNA is TGTGCCAGCAGGGGGGACACGGGCTTGGGAGGAAACACCATATATTTT. The encoded protein is CASRGDTGLGGNTIYF.

This chain joins TRBV28 and TRBJ2-3; a possible D gene is TRBD2 (6 bases). The CDR3 contains 15 residues. Trimming took off 6 bases at V and 0 bases at J, with 13 bases between the two ends. In germline, CDR1 is MDHEN, CDR2 SYDVKM. The CDR3 protein is CASRPGTYSTDTQYF. CDR3 DNA: TGTGCCAGCAGACCAGGGACTTATAGCACAGATACGCAGTATTTT.

For this clone: Other DNA sequences in the same sample also yield this CDR3. The chain is built from TRBV4-2 and TRBJ2-3; 7 bases align to TRBD2. Germline V lookup: CDR1 LGHNA, CDR2 YNFKEQ. The CDR3 has 16 amino acids. V shed 3 bases, J shed 1 base, and the junction held 7 bases outside the gene matches. The CDR3 protein is CASSQGTSGGTDTQYF. The CDR3 DNA reads as TGTGCCAGCAGCCAGGGGACCAGCGGGGGCACAGATACGCAGTATTTT.

V usage is TRBV11-2 and J usage is TRBJ2-4, with D possibly being TRBD1 (6 bases). The V and J ends lost 2 bases and 0 bases respectively, with 11 bases between them. The CDR3 loop spans 16 amino acids. Germline-derived CDR1 and CDR2 are SGHAT and FQNNGV. CDR3 protein: CASSLITGLAKNIQYF. In nucleotides, the CDR3 is TGTGCCAGCAGCTTAATTACAGGGCTAGCCAAAAACATTCAGTACTTC.

V and J are TRBV5-6 and TRBJ2-1; D perhaps matches TRBD2 (6 bases). The CDR3 is made up of 17 amino acids. CDR1 SGHDT and CDR2 YYEEEE come from the germline V gene. Trimming shortened V by 0 bases and J by 4 bases, and 17 bases separated the two germline ends. The CDR3 is CASSLGGGSGPYNEQFF. As DNA, the CDR3 is TGTGCCAGCAGCTTGGGAGGAGGTAGCGGACCGTACAATGAGCAGTTCTTC.

J is TRBJ1-1 and V is TRBV10-3, with a possible D match to TRBD1 (6 bases). V lost 3 bases to trimming and J lost 4 bases, with 15 bases between them. Germline V gene lookup returns CDR1 ENHRY and CDR2 SYGVKD. This CDR3 is built from 15 residues. The CDR3 DNA follows: TGTGCCATCAGTGAAACAGGGCAATGGGGCACTGAAGCTTTCTTT. Translating it yields CAISETGQWGTEAFF.

This clone ranks as medium-sized. The chain joins TRBV29-1 to TRBJ1-4; no reliable D call. Deletions cut 3 bases from V and 3 bases from J, with 8 bases between. CDR3 length: 13 residues. Looked up from germline, CDR1 is SQVTM and CDR2 is ANQGSEA. CDR3: CSVEGDSNEKLFF. CDR3 nucleotide sequence: TGCAGCGTTGAGGGAGACTCTAATGAAAAACTGTTTTTT.

This sequence joins TRBV29-1 and TRBJ2-1; 9 nucleotides agree with TRBD1. Losses at the gene ends were 6 bases for V and 14 bases for J; bases not matched to a gene: 14. The length of the CDR3 is 13 residues. Per germline, CDR1 SQVTM and CDR2 ANQGSEA. CDR3 residues: CSVIGQGLWEKFF. The CDR3 region has the DNA TGCAGCGTGATAGGACAGGGGCTTTGGGAAAAGTTCTTC.

This chain links TRBV5-6 with TRBJ1-1; D is unresolved. Trimming shortened V by 4 bases and J by 0 bases, and 10 bases separated the two germline ends. Germline V gene lookup returns CDR1 SGHDT and CDR2 YYEEEE. This CDR3 spans 14 amino acids. CDR3 nucleotides: TGTGCCAGCAGCCCAGGACGCCTGAACACTGAAGCTTTCTTT. Protein product: CASSPGRLNTEAFF.

The V call is TRBV5-1, the J call TRBJ2-1; D is uncertain. The CDR3 is made up of 12 amino acids. V shed 0 bases and J shed 8 bases, with 6 bases lying between them. Germline V gives CDR1 SGHRS, CDR2 YFSETQ. CDR3 coding DNA: TGCGCCAGCAGCTTGGCTCCTCATGAGCAGTTCTTC. It translates to CASSLAPHEQFF. The variable domain in full, with the rest retrieved from reference TRBV5-1 and TRBJ2-1, is KAGVTQTPRYLIKTRGQQVTLSCSPISGHRSVSWYQQTPGQGLQFLFEYFSETQRNKGNFPGRFSGRQFSNSRSEMNVSTLELGDSALYLCASSLAPHEQFFGPGTRLTVL.

The chain combines TRBV4-2 with TRBJ1-4; 7 bases are a match to TRBD1. V was pared by 2 bases and J by 3 bases, with 9 bases of the junction left unmatched. CDR1 and CDR2 from the germline V gene are LGHNA and YNFKEQ. The CDR3 has 17 residues. The chain's CDR3 is CASSQMRQGRANEKLFF. The CDR3, as DNA: TGTGCCAGCAGCCAAATGAGACAGGGCAGGGCTAATGAAAAACTGTTTTTT.

The rearrangement links TRBV9 to TRBJ1-6; D is undetermined. The germline CDR1 and CDR2 sequences are SGDLS and YYNGEE. V was pared by 0 bases and J by 8 bases, with 9 bases between. The CDR3 is made up of 14 amino acids. CDR3: CASSVDPEDSPLHF. Written as DNA, the CDR3 is TGTGCCAGCAGCGTAGATCCGGAGGATTCACCCCTCCACTTT.

In regard to this clone: Germline and junction disagree at one end, which may indicate a read error. The CDR3 loop is CASSQDPPDLDYGYTF. The CDR3 coding sequence is TGCGCCAGCAGCCAAGATCCCCCAGACTTGGACTATGGCTACACCTTC. This chain uses TRBV13 with TRBJ1-2, with unresolved D. The CDR3 contains 16 residues. CDR1 and CDR2 (germline): PRHDT, FYEKMQ (reference sequence).

The rearrangement joins TRBV5-6 to TRBJ2-6; TRBD1 matches at 10 bases. Trimming removed 4 bases from V and 1 base from J; junction bases left unmatched: 11. Germline-derived CDR1 and CDR2 are SGHDT and YYEEEE. CDR3 length: 19 residues. The CDR3 DNA reads as TGTGCCAGCAGCGGGGGCTGGGACAGGGGATTTTCTGGGGCCAACGTCCTGACTTTC. Residues: CASSGGWDRGFSGANVLTF. Together with reference TRBV5-6 and TRBJ2-6, the CDR3 gives the full variable domain: DAGVTQSPTHLIKTRGQQVTLRCSPKSGHDTVSWYQQALGQGPQFIFQYYEEEERQRGNFPDRFSGHQFPNYSSELNVNALLLGDSALYLCASSGGWDRGFSGANVLTFGAGSRLTVL.

This clone was counted only a few times. The chain combines TRBV7-9 with TRBJ2-5, with D uncertain. The CDR3 loop spans 14 amino acids. Trimming took 1 base from V and 0 from J, leaving 6 bases between them. CDR1 is SEHNR, CDR2 FQNEAQ, per germline (reference sequence). This chain's CDR3 is CASSLDRYQETQYF. The CDR3 coding sequence is TGTGCCAGCAGCTTAGATCGTTACCAAGAGACCCAGTACTTC.

The rearrangement uses TRBV5-1 and TRBJ1-1; 10 bases are shared with TRBD1. CDR3 length: 17 residues. Germline V gives CDR1 SGHRS, CDR2 YFSETQ. V trimming: 0 bases; J trimming: 0 bases; junction bases outside the gene matches: 5. In DNA form, the CDR3 reads TGCGCCAGCAGCTTGGAGGTGGGACAGGGGTTGAACACTGAAGCTTTCTTT. Residues: CASSLEVGQGLNTEAFF.

In its sample, this clone is medium-sized. This chain joins TRBV30 and TRBJ1-2; 8 bases match TRBD1. Germline CDR1 is GTSNPN and CDR2 is SVGIG (reference sequence). Unmatched junction bases numbered 9, after V lost 8 bases and J lost 4 bases. CDR3 size: 13 residues. The CDR3 DNA reads TGTGCCCCTACAGGGGGGTCCTTCTATGGCTACACCTTC. It is translated as CAPTGGSFYGYTF.

The rearrangement joins TRBV11-2 to TRBJ2-7; D is undetermined. The V and J ends lost 1 base and 3 bases respectively, with 22 bases between them. The CDR3 consists of 18 residues. Germline-derived CDR1 and CDR2 are SGHAT and FQNNGV. This CDR3 reads CASSLVPSGSYPNYEQYF. The CDR3 DNA is TGTGCCAGCAGCTTAGTCCCGTCGGGTTCATACCCCAACTACGAGCAGTACTTC. Full variable domain (missing parts from reference TRBV11-2 and TRBJ2-7): EAGVAQSPRYKIIEKRQSVAFWCNPISGHATLYWYQQILGQGPKLLIQFQNNGVVDDSQLPKDRFSAERLKGVDSTLKIQPAKLEDSAVYLCASSLVPSGSYPNYEQYFGPGTRLTVT.

This clone was detected only a few times. The chain carries TRBV29-1 and TRBJ2-7; TRBD2 is a possible D gene (5 bases). This CDR3 is 13 amino acids long. Trimming took 0 bases from V and 3 from J, leaving 9 bases between them. The germline V gene has CDR1 SQVTM and CDR2 ANQGSEA. CDR3 sequence: CSVEEAGHYEQYF. CDR3 nucleotides: TGCAGCGTTGAAGAGGCGGGCCACTACGAGCAGTACTTC.

The CDR3 sequence is CASSLAGGRYEQYF. The DNA of the CDR3 is TGTGCCAGCAGCTTAGCCGGGGGTCGGTACGAGCAGTACTTC. The chain carries TRBV11-2 and TRBJ2-7, with TRBD2 as a possible D gene (6 bases). Germline CDR1 reads SGHAT; CDR2 reads FQNNGV. The V gene lost 1 base and the J gene lost 4 bases, with 11 bases spanning the gap. The length of the CDR3 is 14 residues.

The chain uses TRBV5-1 and TRBJ2-3, with 8 bases identical to TRBD2. Germline V gives CDR1 SGHRS, CDR2 YFSETQ. V was pared by 4 bases and J by 0 bases, with 19 bases of the junction left unmatched. The CDR3 is 20 amino acids. CDR3 loop: CASSPEGGVAGGISTDTQYF. The CDR3 nucleotides are TGCGCCAGCAGCCCTGAAGGGGGAGTCGCGGGAGGTATTAGCACAGATACGCAGTATTTT.

This clone is judged medium-sized. The rearrangement joins TRBV28 to TRBJ1-2, with D unclear. The CDR3 has 16 residues. In germline, CDR1 is MDHEN, CDR2 SYDVKM. V was pared by 5 bases and J by 1 base, with 17 bases between. This CDR3 is CASSLMPLDYNYGYTF. CDR3 bases: TGTGCCAGCAGTCTCATGCCCCTGGACTATAACTATGGCTACACCTTC.

The chain uses TRBV15 and TRBJ1-2; D remains unclear. This CDR3 comprises 15 residues. CDR1 LNHNV and CDR2 YYDKDF come from the germline V gene (reference sequence). V lost 0 bases and J lost 4, with 12 bases in between. The CDR3 protein is CATSRDILGGYGYTF. As DNA, the CDR3 is TGTGCCACCAGCAGAGATATCCTAGGAGGCTATGGCTACACCTTC.

Judged by abundance, this clone is large. The rearrangement links TRBV6-1 to TRBJ2-7; 9 bases agree with TRBD1. Germline CDR1 and CDR2: MNHNS and SASEGT. The ends lost 6 bases at V and 0 bases at J; junction bases unmatched: 3. This CDR3 has 14 amino acids. CDR3 region: CASRQGASSYEQYF. CDR3 in DNA: TGTGCCAGCAGACAGGGGGCTTCCTCCTACGAGCAGTACTTC.

V is TRBV2 and J is TRBJ2-7; possibly TRBD1 for D (6 bases). V shed 6 bases and J shed 5 bases, with 14 bases lying between them. The V gene's germline CDR1 is SNHLY and CDR2 FYNNEI. The CDR3 has 13 amino acids. CDR3 DNA: TGTGCCAGCAGAGGGACACCCTATAACGAGCAGTACTTC. This encodes CASRGTPYNEQYF.

The V and J genes are TRBV5-1 and TRBJ2-3; no definite D call. The CDR3 totals 15 residues. CDR1 is SGHRS, CDR2 YFSETQ, per germline. The V and J ends lost 1 base and 0 bases respectively, with 9 bases between them. CDR3: CASSLMDHSTDTQYF. CDR3 coding DNA: TGCGCCAGCAGCTTGATGGACCACAGCACAGATACGCAGTATTTT.